This TCR beta chain was documented in a study of blood T cell repertoires in COVID-19 (TCRdb year 2020). Notes on the research overall: The collaborator samples originated in the United States, Italy and Spain and spanned the acute and convalescent phases of COVID-19. The samples were drawn from the first 160 participants of the ongoing ImmuneRACE study and from about 1,200 subjects provided by 6 global collaborators. Deeply sampled blood TCRbeta repertoires from subjects exposed to, actively infected with, or recovered from COVID-19 were included in the dataset. HLA class I and class II types, where available, came from metadata supplied by the sample provider rather than from assay-based typing. Nearly every sample came with metadata listing a de-identified subject ID, COVID-19 status, age in years and sex. The repertoires were made available in a free public database intended to serve as a resource for research on the immune response to SARS-CoV-2. The material from the prospective study consisted of cDNA or gDNA derived from T cells, B-cell-depleted T cells, or PBMCs. Points the paper makes about the study in general: Clinical and demographic metadata were provided uncurated, with the amount varying by source and participant.

As concerns this clone: This receptor's antigen is unknown. No per-base quality is available; no much larger clone lies one base away.

TCRbeta CDR3 regions were amplified from genomic DNA using the immunoSEQ Assay, a bias-controlled multiplex PCR. The authors' pipeline ran thus. Nucleated cell counts per sample were estimated from amplification of reference gene primers within the assay. Sequence reads were collapsed and filtered to measure the absolute abundance of every unique TCRbeta CDR3 rearrangement. Productive Simpson clonality was computed per sample as the square root of Simpson's diversity index over productive rearrangements. Sourced from immuneACCESS, this table was stored by TCRdb with only in-frame sequences that have V and J called. A share of the clones is absent; for the studies checked, an unresolved V gene accounts for under half, and the remainder has no known explanation. V and J calls and clone size are copied from that table; D and trimming were computed from the DNA. The sample has about 440,000 clones on record, 90% of them singletons. The ten largest clones represent roughly 0.66% of the sample.

Trimming leaves V shorter by 3 bases and J shorter by 7 bases, with the junction holding 6 bases beyond the gene matches. CDR1 WNHNN and CDR2 SYGVQD were looked up in the germline V gene (reference sequence). The CDR3 runs 15 amino acids, cysteine and phenylalanine included. Only CDR3 DNA is held: 45 bases, read in frame from base 1. Participants in the prospective study were enrolled through a virtual design, were aged roughly 18 to 100 years, and lived in 24 United States geographic areas. In the prospective study, participants were assigned to cohorts based on the clinical history participants reported in a screening survey and a study questionnaire. Recovered participants in ImmuneRACE Cohort 3 were defined as having two consecutive negative NP/OP PCR tests, clearance from a healthcare professional, or resolution of symptoms. Mobile phlebotomists in the prospective study collected whole blood, serum and a nasopharyngeal or oropharyngeal swab from every participant. Over a roughly 2-month period, participants in the prospective study had the option of providing additional blood draws and questionnaires. Before DNA extraction, blood samples from the prospective study were shipped at room temperature or frozen.

This clonotype originated in a man aged 18 to 35 who had recovered from COVID-19. The chain is assembled from TRBV10-1 and TRBJ1-2, with TRBD1 matching 12 junction bases. The material sequenced was PBMCs or T cells enriched from blood (not recorded which). Read as DNA, the sequence is TGCGCCAGCAGTGACGGGACAGGGGGCGCGGGTGGCTACACCTTC. This codes for CASSDGTGGAGGYTF.